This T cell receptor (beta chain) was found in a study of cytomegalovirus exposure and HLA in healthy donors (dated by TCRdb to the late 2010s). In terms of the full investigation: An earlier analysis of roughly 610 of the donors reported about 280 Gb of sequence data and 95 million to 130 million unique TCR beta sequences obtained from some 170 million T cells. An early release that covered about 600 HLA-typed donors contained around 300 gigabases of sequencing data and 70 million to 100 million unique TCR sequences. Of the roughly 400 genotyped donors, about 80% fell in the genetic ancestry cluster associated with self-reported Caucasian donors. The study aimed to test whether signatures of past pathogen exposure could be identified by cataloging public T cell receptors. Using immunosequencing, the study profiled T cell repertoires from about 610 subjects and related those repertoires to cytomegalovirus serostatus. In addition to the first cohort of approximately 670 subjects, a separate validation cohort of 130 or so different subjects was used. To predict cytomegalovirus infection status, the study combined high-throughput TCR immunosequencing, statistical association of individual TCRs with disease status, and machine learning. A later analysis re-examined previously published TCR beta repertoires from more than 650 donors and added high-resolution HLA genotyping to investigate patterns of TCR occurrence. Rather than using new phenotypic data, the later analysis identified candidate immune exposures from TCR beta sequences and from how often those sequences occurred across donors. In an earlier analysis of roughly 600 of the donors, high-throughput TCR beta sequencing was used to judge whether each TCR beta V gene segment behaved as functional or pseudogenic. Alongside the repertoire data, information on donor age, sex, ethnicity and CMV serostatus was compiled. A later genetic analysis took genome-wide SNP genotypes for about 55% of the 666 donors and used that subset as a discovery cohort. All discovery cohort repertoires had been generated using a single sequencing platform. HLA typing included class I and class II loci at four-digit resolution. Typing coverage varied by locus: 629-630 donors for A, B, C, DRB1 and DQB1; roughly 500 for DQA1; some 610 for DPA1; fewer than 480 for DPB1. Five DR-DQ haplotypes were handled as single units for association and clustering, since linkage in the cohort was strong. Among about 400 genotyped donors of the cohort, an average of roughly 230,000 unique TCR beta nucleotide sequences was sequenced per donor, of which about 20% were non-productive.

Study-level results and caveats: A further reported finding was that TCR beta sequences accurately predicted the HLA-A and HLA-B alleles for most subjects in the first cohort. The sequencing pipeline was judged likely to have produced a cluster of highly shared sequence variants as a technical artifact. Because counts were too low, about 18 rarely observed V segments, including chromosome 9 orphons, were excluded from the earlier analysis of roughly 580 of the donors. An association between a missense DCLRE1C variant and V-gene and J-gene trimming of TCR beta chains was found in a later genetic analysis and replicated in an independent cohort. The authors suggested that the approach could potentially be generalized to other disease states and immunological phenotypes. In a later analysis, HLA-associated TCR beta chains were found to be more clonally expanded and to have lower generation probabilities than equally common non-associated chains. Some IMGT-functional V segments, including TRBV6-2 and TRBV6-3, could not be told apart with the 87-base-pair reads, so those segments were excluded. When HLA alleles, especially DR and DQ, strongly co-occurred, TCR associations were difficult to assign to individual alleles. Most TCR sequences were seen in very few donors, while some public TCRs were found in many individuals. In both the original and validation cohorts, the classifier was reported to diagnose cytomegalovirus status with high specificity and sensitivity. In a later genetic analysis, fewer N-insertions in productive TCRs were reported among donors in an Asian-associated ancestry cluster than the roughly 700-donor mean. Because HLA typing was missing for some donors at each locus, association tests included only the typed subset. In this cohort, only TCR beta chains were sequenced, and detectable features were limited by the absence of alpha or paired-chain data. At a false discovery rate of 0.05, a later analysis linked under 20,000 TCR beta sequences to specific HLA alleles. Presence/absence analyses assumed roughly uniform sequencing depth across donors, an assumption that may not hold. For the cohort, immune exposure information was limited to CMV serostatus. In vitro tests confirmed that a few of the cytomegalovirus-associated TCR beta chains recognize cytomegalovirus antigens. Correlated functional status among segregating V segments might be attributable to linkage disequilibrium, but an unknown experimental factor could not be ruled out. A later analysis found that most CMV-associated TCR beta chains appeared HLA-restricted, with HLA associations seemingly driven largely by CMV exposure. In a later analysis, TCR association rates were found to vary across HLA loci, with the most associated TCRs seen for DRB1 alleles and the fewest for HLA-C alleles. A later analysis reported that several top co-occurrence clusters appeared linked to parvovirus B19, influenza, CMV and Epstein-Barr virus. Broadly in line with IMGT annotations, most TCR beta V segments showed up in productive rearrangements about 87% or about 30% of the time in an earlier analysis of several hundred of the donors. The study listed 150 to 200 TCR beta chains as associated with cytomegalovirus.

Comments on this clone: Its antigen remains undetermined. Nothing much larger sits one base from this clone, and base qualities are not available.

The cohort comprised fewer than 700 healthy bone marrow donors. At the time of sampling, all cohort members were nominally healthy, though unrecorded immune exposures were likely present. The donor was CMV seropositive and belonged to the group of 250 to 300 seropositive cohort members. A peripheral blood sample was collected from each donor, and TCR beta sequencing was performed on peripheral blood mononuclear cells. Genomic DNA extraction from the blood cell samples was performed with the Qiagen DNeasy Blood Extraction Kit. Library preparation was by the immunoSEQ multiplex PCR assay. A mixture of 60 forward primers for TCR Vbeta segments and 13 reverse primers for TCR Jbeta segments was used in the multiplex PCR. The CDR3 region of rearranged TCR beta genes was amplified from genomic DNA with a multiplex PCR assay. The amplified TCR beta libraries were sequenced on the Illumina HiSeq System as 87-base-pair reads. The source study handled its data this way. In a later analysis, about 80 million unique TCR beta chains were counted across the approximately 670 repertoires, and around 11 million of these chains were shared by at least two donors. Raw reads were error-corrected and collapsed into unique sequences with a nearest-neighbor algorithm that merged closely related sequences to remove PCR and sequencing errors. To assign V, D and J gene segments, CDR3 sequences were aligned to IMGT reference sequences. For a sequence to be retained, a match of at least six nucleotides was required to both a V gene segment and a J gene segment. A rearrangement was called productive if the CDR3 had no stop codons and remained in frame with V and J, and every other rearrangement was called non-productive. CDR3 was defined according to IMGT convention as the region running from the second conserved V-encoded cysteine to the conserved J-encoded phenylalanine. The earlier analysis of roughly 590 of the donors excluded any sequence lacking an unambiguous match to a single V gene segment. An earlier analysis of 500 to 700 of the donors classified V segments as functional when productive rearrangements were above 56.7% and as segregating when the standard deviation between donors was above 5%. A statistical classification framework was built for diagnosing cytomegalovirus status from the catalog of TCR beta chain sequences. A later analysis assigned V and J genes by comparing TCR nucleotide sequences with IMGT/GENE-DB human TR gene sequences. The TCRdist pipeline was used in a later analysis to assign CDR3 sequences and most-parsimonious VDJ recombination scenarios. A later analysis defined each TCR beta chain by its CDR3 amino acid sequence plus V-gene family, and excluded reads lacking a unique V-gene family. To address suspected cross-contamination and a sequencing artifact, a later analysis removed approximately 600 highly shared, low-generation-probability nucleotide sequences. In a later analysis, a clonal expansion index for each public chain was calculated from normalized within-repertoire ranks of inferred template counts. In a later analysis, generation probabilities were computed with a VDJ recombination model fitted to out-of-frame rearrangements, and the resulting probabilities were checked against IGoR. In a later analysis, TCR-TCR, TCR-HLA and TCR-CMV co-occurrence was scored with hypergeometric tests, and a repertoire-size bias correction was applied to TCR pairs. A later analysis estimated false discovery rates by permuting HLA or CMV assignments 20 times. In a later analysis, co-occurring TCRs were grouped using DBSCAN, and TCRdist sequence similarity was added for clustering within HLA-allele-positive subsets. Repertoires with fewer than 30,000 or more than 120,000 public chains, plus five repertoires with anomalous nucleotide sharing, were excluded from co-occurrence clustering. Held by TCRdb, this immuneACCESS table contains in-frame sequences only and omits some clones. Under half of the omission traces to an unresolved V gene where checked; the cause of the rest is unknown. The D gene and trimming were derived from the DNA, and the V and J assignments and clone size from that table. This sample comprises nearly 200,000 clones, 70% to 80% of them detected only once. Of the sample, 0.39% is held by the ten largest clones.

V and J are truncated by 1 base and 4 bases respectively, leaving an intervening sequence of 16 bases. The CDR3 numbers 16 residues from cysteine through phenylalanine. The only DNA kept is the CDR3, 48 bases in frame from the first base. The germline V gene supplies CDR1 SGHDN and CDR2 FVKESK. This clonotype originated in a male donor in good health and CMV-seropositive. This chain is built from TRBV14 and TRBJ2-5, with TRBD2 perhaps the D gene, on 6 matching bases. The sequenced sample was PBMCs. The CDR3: CASSQGIIEGGETQYF. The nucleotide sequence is TGTGCCAGCAGCCAAGGGATTATTGAGGGAGGAGAGACCCAGTACTTC.